This entry concerns a single T cell receptor beta chain. The repertoire was sequenced with immunoSEQ multiplex PCR; TCRdb's copy has only in-frame clones and lacks some. The profile shows approximately 240,000 clones, about nine tenths of them singletons. Those enrolled, adults aged roughly 18 to 89 years, came from roughly 22 US areas. Cohort allocation depended upon clinical history that participants reported. This record belongs to a study of blood T cell repertoires in COVID-19. Study-wide background: Researchers got acute and convalescent COVID-19 samples from the United States, Italy and Spain. The analysed material was cDNA or gDNA that came from T cells, B-cell-depleted T cells, or PBMCs.

V was pared by 4 bases and J by 8 bases, with 11 bases of the junction left unmatched. Germline V gives CDR1 SGHTS, CDR2 YDEGEE. CDR3 size: 15 residues. Sequencing input: PBMCs or T cells enriched from blood (not recorded which). J is TRBJ1-5 and V is TRBV5-8; 8 bases are shared with TRBD1. This receptor was obtained from a young woman who had recovered from COVID-19. The CDR3 sequence: CASSTGRDRREPQHF. DNA of the CDR3: TGTGCCAGCAGCACCGGGCGGGACAGGAGGGAGCCCCAGCATTTT.